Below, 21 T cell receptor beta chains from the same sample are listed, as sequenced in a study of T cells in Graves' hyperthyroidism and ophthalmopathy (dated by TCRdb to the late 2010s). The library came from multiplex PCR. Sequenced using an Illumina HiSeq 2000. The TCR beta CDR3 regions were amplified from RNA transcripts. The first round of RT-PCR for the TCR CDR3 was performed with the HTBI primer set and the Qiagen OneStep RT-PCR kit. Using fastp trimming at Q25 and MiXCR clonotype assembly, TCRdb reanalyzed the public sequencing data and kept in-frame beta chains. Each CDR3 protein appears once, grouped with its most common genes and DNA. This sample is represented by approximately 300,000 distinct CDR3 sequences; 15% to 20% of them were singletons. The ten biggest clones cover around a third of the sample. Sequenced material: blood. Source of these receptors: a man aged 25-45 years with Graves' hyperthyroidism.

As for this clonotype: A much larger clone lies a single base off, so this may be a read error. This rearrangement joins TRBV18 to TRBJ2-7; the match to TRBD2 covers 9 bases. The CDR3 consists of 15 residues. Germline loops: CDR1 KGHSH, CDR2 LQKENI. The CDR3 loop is CASSPLAGAVDERYF. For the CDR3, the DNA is TGTGCCAGCTCACCTTTAGCGGGAGCTGTGGACGAGCGGTACTTC.

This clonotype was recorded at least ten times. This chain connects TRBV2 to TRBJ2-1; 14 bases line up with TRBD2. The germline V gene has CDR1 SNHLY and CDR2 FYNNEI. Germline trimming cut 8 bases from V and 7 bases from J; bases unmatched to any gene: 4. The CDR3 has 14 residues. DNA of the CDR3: TGTGCCAGCGGCGGGACTAGCGGGAGAAATGAGCAGTTCTTC. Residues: CASGGTSGRNEQFF.

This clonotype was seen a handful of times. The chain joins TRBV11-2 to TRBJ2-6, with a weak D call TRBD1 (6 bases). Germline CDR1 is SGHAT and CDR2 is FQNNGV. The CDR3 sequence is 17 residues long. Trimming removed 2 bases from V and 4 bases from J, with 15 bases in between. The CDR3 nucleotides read TGTGCCAGCAGCTTACGATTGACAGGCGCCGGGGCCAACGTCCTGACTTTC. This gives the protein CASSLRLTGAGANVLTF.

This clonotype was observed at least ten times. CDR3 nucleotide sequence: TGTGCCAGCAGCTCCGGGCAGGGGGGACGGGAGACCCAGTACTTC. It translates to CASSSGQGGRETQYF. The gene calls are TRBV5-5 and TRBJ2-5; TRBD1 is a possible D gene (7 bases). Deletions cut 3 bases from V and 5 bases from J, with 17 bases between. Germline CDR1 SGHKS, CDR2 YYEKEE (reference sequence). The CDR3 consists of 15 residues.

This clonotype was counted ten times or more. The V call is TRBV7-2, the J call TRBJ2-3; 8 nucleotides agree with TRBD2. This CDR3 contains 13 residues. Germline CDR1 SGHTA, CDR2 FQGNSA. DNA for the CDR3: TGTGCTAGTGCGGGAGGCAACACAGATACGCAGTATTTT. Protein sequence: CASAGGNTDTQYF.

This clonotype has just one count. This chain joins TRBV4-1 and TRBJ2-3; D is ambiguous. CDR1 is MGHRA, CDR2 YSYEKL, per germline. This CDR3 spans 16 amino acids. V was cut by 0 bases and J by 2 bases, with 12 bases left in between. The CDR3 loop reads CASSQERLLHTDTQYF. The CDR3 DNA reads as TGCGCCAGCAGCCAAGAAAGGCTCCTTCACACAGATACGCAGTATTTT.

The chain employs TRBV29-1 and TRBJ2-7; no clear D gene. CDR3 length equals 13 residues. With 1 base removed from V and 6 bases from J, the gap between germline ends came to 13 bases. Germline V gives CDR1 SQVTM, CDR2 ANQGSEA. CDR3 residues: CSVEALKGSEQYF. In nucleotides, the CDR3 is TGCAGCGTTGAAGCCTTGAAGGGTTCCGAGCAGTACTTC.

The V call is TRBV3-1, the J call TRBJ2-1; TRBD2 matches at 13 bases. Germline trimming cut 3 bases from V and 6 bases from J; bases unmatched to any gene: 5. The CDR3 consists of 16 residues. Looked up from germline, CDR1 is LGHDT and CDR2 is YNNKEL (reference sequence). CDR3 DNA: TGTGCCAGCAGCCACCGTGGACTAGCGGGAGCCAATGAGCAGTTCTTC. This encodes CASSHRGLAGANEQFF.

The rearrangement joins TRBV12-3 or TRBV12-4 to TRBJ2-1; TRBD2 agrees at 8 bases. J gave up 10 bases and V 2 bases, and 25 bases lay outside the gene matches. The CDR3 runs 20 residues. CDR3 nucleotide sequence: TGTGCCAGCAGTTTACCCATCAGAGCGCCGGGACTAGAGGGCTATTACGAGCAGTTCTTC. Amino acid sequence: CASSLPIRAPGLEGYYEQFF.

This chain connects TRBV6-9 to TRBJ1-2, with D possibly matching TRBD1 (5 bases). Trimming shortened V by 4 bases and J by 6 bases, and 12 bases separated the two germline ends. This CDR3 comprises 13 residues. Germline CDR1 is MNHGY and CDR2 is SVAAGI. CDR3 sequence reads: CASSFQGLDGYTF. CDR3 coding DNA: TGTGCCAGCAGTTTCCAGGGCCTGGATGGCTACACCTTC.

The CDR3, as DNA: TGTGCCAGCAATTTTAGCGGGAGGGCCTCCGGGGAGCTGTTTTTT. Translating it yields CASNFSGRASGELFF. The chain combines TRBV12-3 or TRBV12-4 with TRBJ2-2, with 11 bases identical to TRBD2. Trimming cost V 7 bases and J 6 bases; bases outside gene matches: 7. The length of the CDR3 is 15 residues.

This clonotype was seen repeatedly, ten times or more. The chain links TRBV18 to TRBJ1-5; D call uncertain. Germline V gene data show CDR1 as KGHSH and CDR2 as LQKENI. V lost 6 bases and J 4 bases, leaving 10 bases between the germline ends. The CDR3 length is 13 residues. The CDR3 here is CASSEGLNQPQHF. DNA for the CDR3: TGTGCCAGCTCTGAGGGCCTAAATCAGCCCCAGCATTTT.

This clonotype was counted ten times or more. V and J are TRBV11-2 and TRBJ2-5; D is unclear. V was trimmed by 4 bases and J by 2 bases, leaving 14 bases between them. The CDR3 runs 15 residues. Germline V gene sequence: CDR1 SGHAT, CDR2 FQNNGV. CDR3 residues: CASSSTNGPQETQYF. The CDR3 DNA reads TGTGCCAGCAGCTCAACTAACGGGCCACAAGAGACCCAGTACTTC.

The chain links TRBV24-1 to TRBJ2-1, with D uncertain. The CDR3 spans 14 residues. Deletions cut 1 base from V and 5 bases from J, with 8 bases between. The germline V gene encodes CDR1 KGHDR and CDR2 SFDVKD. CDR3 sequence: CATSDFSRNNEQFF. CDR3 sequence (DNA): TGTGCCACCAGTGATTTTTCCAGGAACAATGAGCAGTTCTTC.

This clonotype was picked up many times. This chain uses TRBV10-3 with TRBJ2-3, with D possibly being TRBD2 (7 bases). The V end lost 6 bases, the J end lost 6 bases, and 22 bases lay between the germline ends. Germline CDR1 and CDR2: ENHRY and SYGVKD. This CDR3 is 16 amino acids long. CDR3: CAISAPGGGASDTQYF. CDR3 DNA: TGTGCCATCAGCGCCCCAGGAGGGGGGGCCTCCGATACGCAGTATTTT.

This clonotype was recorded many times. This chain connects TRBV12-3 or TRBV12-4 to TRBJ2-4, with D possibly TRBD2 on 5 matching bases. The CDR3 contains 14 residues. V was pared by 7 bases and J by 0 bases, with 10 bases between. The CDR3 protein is CASTTGLAKNIQYF. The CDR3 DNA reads TGTGCCAGCACCACGGGATTAGCCAAAAACATTCAGTACTTC.

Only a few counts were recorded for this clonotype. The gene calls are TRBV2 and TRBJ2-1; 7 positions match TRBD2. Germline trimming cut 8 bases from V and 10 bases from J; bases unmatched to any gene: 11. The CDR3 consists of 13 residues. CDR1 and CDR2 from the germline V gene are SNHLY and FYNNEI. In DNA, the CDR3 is TGTGCCAGCTGGGTTGCGGGAGATCGGGAGCAGTTCTTC. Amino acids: CASWVAGDREQFF.

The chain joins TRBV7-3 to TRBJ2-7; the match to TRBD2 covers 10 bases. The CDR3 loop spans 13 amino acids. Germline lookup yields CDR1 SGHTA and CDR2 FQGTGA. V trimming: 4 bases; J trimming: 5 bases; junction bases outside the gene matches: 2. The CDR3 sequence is CASSSSGSDEQYF. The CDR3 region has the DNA TGTGCCAGCAGCTCTAGCGGGAGTGACGAGCAGTACTTC. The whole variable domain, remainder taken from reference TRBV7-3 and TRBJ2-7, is GAGVSQTPSNKVTEKGKYVELRCDPISGHTALYWYRQSLGQGPEFLIYFQGTGAADDSGLPNDRFFAVRPEGSVSTLKIQRTERGDSAVYLCASSSSGSDEQYFGPGTRLTVT.

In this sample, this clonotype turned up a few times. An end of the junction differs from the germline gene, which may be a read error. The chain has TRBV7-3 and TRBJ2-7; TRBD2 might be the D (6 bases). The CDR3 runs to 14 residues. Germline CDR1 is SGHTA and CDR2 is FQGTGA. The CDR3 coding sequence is TGTGCCGGCAGCTTACCTGACCCAATCGGGACTCTGTACTTC. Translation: CAGSLPDPIGTLYF.

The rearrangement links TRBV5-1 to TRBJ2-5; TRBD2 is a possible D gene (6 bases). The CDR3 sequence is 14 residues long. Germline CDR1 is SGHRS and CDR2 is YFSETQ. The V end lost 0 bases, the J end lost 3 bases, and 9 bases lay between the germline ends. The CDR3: CASSLVSSEETQYF. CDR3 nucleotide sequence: TGCGCCAGCAGCTTGGTGTCTAGCGAAGAGACCCAGTACTTC.

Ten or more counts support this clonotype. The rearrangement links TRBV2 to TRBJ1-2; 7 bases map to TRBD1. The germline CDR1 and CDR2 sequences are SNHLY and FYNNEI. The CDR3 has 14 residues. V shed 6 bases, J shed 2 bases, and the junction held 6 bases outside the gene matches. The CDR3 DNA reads TGTGCCAGCAGAAACAGGGGCGCCAACTATGGCTACACCTTC. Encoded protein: CASRNRGANYGYTF.